Listed below are T cell receptor beta chains from one sample, sequenced in a study of shared clonotypes between healthy human individuals. The method was immunoSEQ multiplex PCR; TCRdb's version includes in-frame clones alone and lacks a portion of them. This table has under 2.5 million clones, roughly 92% appearing once. Sequenced input: naive CD4+ T cells from PBMCs. These receptors all come from a young man in good health. Some clones in this sample may be carry-over from other donors' samples. Each CDR3 is given with its conserved first and last residue. Each record gives: J gene, V gene, clone size, D gene, CDR3 DNA, CDR3 protein. The D gene is left open where the match is weak. Rows give clone size only sometimes, using once, few, many, or a class for an expanded clone.

>TRBJ2-5|TRBV27|once|NA
TGTGCCAGCAGTGGAAGGGAGACCCAGTACTTC
CASSGRETQYF
>TRBJ1-4|TRBV7-9|NA|NA
TGTGCCAGCAGCCCCCGGCGGGGCCCGACTAATGAAAAACTGTTTTTT
CASSPRRGPTNEKLFF
>TRBJ1-4|TRBV4-3|NA|NA
TGCGCCAGCAGCCACGGGGGAGGGGGGCTGGTTTATGAAAAACTGTTTTTT
CASSHGGGGLVYEKLFF
>TRBJ1-1|TRBV18|NA|TRBD1
TGTGCCAGCTCGACCGGGACAGGGGGTTCTAGTTTCTTT
CASSTGTGGSSFF
>TRBJ1-2|TRBV15|NA|TRBD1
TGTGCCACCAGCAGAGGAAGGGGGCCGGACTATGGCTACACCTTC
CATSRGRGPDYGYTF
>TRBJ1-2|TRBV19|NA|TRBD1
TGTGCCAGTAGTATAGATGGAGGCGGGACAGTTAACTATGGCTACACCTTC
CASSIDGGGTVNYGYTF
>TRBJ1-2|TRBV5-5|NA|TRBD1
TGTGCCAGCAGCGTACCCGGGACAGTAATTGGCTACACCTTC
CASSVPGTVIGYTF
>TRBJ1-1|TRBV19|NA|TRBD1
TGTGCCAGTAGTACCGACAACAGGGGAGGAGGCACTGAAGCTTTCTTT
CASSTDNRGGGTEAFF
>TRBJ2-7|TRBV19|NA|NA
TGTGCCAGTAGTGGTCTCGGACGGTCCTACGAGCAGTACTTC
CASSGLGRSYEQYF
>TRBJ2-5|TRBV5-4|NA|TRBD2
TGTGCCAGCAGCGGGGAGGGGTTGGGCGAAGAGACCCAGTACTTC
CASSGEGLGEETQYF
>TRBJ2-3|TRBV15|NA|TRBD2
TGTGCCACCAGCAGACTAGCGGGGGCAGATACGCAGTATTTT
CATSRLAGADTQYF
>TRBJ1-2|TRBV5-1|NA|NA
TGCGCCAGCAGCTTGGGGGGGCGGATTACTAACTATGGCTACACCTTC
CASSLGGRITNYGYTF
>TRBJ1-4|TRBV4-3|NA|NA
TGCGCCAGCAGCCAGTCCACGGTGGGTGAAAAACTGTTTTTT
CASSQSTVGEKLFF
>TRBJ2-2|TRBV14|NA|TRBD2
TGTGCCAGCAGCCATTGGGGACTAGACACCGGGGAGCTGTTTTTT
CASSHWGLDTGELFF
>TRBJ2-2|TRBV19|NA|TRBD2
TGTGCCAGTACTATCCTAGCGGACACCGGGGAGCTGTTTTTT
CASTILADTGELFF
>TRBJ2-1|TRBV7-2|once|NA
TGTGCCAGCAGCCTCATAGGCCAAAGGGCCGCCGATGAGCAGTTCTTC
CASSLIGQRAADEQFF
>TRBJ1-2|TRBV2|NA|NA
TGTGCCAGCAGCGAGGGGGGCTATGGCTACACCTTC
CASSEGGYGYTF
>TRBJ2-1|TRBV6-6|NA|NA
TGTGCCAGCAGCCGTGCTGGGGACAATGAGCAGTTCTTC
CASSRAGDNEQFF
>TRBJ2-7|TRBV27|NA|TRBD1
TGTGCCAGCAGTTCCACCGGGACAGGGGGCTTCGAGCAGTACTTC
CASSSTGTGGFEQYF
>TRBJ2-6|TRBV5-1|NA|TRBD2
TGCGCCAGCAGCGAGTTAGCGGGCGTCGGTTCTGGGGCCAACGTCCTGACTTTC
CASSELAGVGSGANVLTF
>TRBJ2-1|TRBV5-1|NA|TRBD2
TGCGCCAGCAGCCTCACTAGCGGGAGTACAAGGCAGTTCTTC
CASSLTSGSTRQFF
>TRBJ1-5|TRBV27|NA|TRBD1
TGTGCCAGCAGTCCCCGGGACAGGGTTCAGCCCCAGCATTTT
CASSPRDRVQPQHF
>TRBJ2-5|TRBV9|NA|NA
TGTGCCAGCAGCGTAGGGGCAGGGGTTAGGGAGACCCAGTACTTC
CASSVGAGVRETQYF
>TRBJ2-6|TRBV7-9|NA|TRBD1
TGTGCCAGCAGCTTAGCGCAGGGGGCTTCTGGGGCCAACGTCCTGACTTTC
CASSLAQGASGANVLTF
>TRBJ2-2|TRBV28|NA|TRBD2
TGTGCCAGCACCACAGCACGAGCGGGAGTCCCCGGGGAGCTGTTTTTT
CASTTARAGVPGELFF
>TRBJ1-4|TRBV5-1|NA|TRBD1
TGCGCCAGCACCCCTATGGGACAGGGGTCCGAAAAACTGTTTTTT
CASTPMGQGSEKLFF
>TRBJ2-3|TRBV6-1|once|NA
TGTGCCAGCAGTGATCTTTTGGTCCCCACAGATACGCAGTATTTT
CASSDLLVPTDTQYF
>TRBJ2-2|TRBV9|once|TRBD2
TGTGCCAGCAGCGCCGGGGGGATGACCGGGGAGCTGTTTTTT
CASSAGGMTGELFF
>TRBJ2-7|TRBV18|once|NA
TGTGCCAGCTCGCGACAGAGCTCCTACGAGCAGTACTTC
CASSRQSSYEQYF
>TRBJ2-5|TRBV7-2|NA|NA
TGTGCCAGCAGCTTAGGGGGGAGAGGGAAGTTGGAGACCCAGTACTTC
CASSLGGRGKLETQYF
>TRBJ2-2|TRBV7-8|NA|NA
TGTGCCAGCAGCTTAATTCCGCGAATGAACACCGGGGAGCTGTTTTTT
CASSLIPRMNTGELFF
>TRBJ1-1|TRBV7-2|NA|NA
TGTGCCAGCAGCTTATTTTATCAAACCACTGAAGCTTTCTTT
CASSLFYQTTEAFF
>TRBJ2-7|TRBV7-2|NA|TRBD2
TGTGCCAGCAGCTTAGCGTCAGGAGCGGGAGTTTCCTACGAGCAGTACTTC
CASSLASGAGVSYEQYF
>TRBJ1-4|TRBV11-2|NA|TRBD1
TGTGCCAGCAGCCGAGGAAACAGGGGATATAATGAAAAACTGTTTTTT
CASSRGNRGYNEKLFF
>TRBJ2-1|TRBV28|once|TRBD1
TGTGCCAGCAGACGGACAGGGGGCCTCTCCTACAATGAGCAGTTCTTC
CASRRTGGLSYNEQFF
>TRBJ2-7|TRBV15|NA|NA
TGTGCCACCAGCAGAATTGGGGAGATCTACGAGCAGTACTTC
CATSRIGEIYEQYF
>TRBJ2-1|TRBV2|NA|TRBD2
TGTGCCAGCACGGGAAGCGGGAAGTCTGAGCAGTTCTTC
CASTGSGKSEQFF
>TRBJ1-1|TRBV7-2|NA|NA
TGTGCCAGCAGCTTAGAACAGACCTGGATCACTGAAGCTTTCTTT
CASSLEQTWITEAFF
>TRBJ1-1|TRBV18|NA|NA
TGTGCCAGCTCCCGTGGGCCCCAGGGGAACACTGAAGCTTTCTTT
CASSRGPQGNTEAFF
>TRBJ2-5|TRBV5-4|NA|TRBD2
TGTGCCAGCAGCTTGGTTCCTAGCGGGAGTGAGACCCAGTACTTC
CASSLVPSGSETQYF
>TRBJ1-2|TRBV29-1|NA|NA
TGCAGCGTTGATAGGGGGGGTGGATATGGCTACACCTTC
CSVDRGGGYGYTF
>TRBJ1-4|TRBV19|NA|NA
TGTGCCAGTAGCGGGGGGGCAACTAATGAAAAACTGTTTTTT
CASSGGATNEKLFF
>TRBJ1-5|TRBV5-1|NA|NA
TGCGCCAGCAGCTTGTTGGGCAATCAGCCCCAGCATTTT
CASSLLGNQPQHF